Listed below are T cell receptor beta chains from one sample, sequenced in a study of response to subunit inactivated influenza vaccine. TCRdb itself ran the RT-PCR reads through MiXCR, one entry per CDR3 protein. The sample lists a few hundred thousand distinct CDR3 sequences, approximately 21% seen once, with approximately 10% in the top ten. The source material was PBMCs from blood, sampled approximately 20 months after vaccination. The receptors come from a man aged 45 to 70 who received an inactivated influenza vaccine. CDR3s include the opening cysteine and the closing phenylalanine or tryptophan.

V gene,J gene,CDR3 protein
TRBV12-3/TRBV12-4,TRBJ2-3,CASKRDPPSTDTQYF
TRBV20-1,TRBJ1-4,CSARRGNEKLFF
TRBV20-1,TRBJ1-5,CSARDANQPQHF
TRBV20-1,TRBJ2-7,CSARRTDYEQYF
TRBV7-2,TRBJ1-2,CASSFGTVGGYTF
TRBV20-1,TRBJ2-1,CSASTSGGYHEQFF
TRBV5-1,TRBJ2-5,CASSLWGAFQETQYF
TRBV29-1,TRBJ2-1,CSVDGGAYNEQFF
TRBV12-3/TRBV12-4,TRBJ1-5,CASIRDRGDQPQHF
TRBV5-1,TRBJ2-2,CASSTGTGWTGELFF
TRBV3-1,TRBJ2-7,CASSQFITTSSYEQYF
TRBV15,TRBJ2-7,CATSRDKQGSHEQYF
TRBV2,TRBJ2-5,CASRVGTGAQETQYF
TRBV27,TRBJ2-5,CASSLGGGQGEETQYF
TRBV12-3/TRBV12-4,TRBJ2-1,CASSFFPRQGWYNEQFF
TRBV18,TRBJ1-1,CASSPERVSEAFF
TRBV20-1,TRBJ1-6,CSAKSGTTNNSPLHF
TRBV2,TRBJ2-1,CASVVMGSGQFF
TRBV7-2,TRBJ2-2,CASSLGIGSNTGELFF
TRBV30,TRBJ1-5,CAWSVLGGQPQHF
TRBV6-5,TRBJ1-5,CASSYSAGGSQPQHF
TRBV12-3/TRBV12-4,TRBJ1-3,CASRPRTDRNTIYF
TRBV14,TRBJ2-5,CASSPVRGRYQETQYF
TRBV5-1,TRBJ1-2,CASSSNEGYGYTF
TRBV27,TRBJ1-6,CASSPPGTGISPLHF
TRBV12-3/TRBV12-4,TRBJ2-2,CASSPTLGQAEARGTGELFF
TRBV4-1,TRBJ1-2,CASSQDPTGLGYTF
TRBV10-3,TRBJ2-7,CAISAGLAGVSEQYF
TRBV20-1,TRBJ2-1,CSARELTSGRVQEQFF
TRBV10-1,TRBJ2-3,CASSPGTSGGLSTDTQYF
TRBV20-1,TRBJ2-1,CSASRSTSSYNEQFF
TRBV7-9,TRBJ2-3,CASSPRAPRGDTQYF
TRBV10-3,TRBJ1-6,CAISESSGGYNSPLQF
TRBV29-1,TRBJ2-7,CSAQEMLAAGEQYF
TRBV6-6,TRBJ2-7,CASIRGQGAEQYF
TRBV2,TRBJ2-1,CASSELMRRGDNEQFF
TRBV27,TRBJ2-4,CASSHRGTSRAKNIQYF
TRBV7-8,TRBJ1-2,CASSLDDRGILYGYTF
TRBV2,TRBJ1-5,CASRPGRNQPQHF
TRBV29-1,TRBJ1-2,CSVGRAYGYTF
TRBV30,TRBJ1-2,CAWSVEAAYGYTF
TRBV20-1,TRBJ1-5,CSASRPLSNQPQHF
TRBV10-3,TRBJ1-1,CAISETHGGWDTEAFF
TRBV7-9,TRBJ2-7,CASSSSGEISYEQYF
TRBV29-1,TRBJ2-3,CSVEDQLETSTDTQYF
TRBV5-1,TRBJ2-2,CASSLTVTYTGELFF
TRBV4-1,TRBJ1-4,CASSRWDSNEKLFF
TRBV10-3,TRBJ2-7,CAISEPGLAGGTAYEQYF
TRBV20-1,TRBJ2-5,CSGRLAETQYF
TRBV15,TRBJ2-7,CATSRGTWDTLSYEQYF
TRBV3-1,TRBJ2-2,CASSHPSGSHTGELFF
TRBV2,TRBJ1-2,CASSGVGVSGYTF
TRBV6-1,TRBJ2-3,CASRERTRTDTQYF
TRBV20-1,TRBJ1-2,CSARDPGQGLLFTF
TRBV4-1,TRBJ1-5,CASSRVRANQPQHF
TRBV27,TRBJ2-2,CASSPRTTSNTGELFF
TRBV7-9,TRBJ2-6,CASSPTGSFSGANVLTF
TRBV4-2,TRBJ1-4,CASSHPPGKQGEINEKLFF
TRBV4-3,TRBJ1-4,CASSQDLTDFDEKLFF